This T cell receptor gamma chain was recovered during a study of Vδ1+ human thymocytes. The template was reverse-transcribed extracted RNA. The CDR3 regions were amplified by multiplex PCR from V-gene primers to a constant-region primer. With CATT, TCRdb re-called clones from the multiplex PCR reads. Of thousands of gamma-chain clones listed, approximately 40% are singletons. Alphabeta T cells were depleted, then CD3+ Vdelta1+ Vdelta2- thymocytes were FACS-sorted. Vdelta1+ thymocyte sorts reached between roughly 97% and 99.6% purity. In the case of this clone: Its antigen is unidentified.

The CDR3 extends over 15 amino acids. The germline V gene has CDR1 GITISATS and CDR2 ISYDGTV (reference sequence). V dropped 0 bases and J dropped 7; count of bases not matched to a gene: 12. General study points: Thymic TRG and TRD repertoires appeared highly polyclonal, with Gaussian CDR3 length distributions. Many TRG clonotypes were shared between donors; TRD repertoires were essentially private. Around 20% of thymic delta-chain sequences were Vdelta2, with few Vdelta3, unlike blood Vdelta1+ controls.

Sample: Vdelta1+ gamma-delta thymocytes from the thymus. Subset noted: FACS-sorted CD3+ TCRalphabeta- TCRVdelta1+ TCRVdelta2- thymocytes. The rearrangement joins TRGV9 to TRGJ1 or TRGJ2. The TCR originated in a boy under three years old who had congenital heart surgery. CDR3 sequence reads: CALWEVQGWVYKKLF. CDR3 in DNA: TGTGCCTTGTGGGAGGTGCAGGGTTGGGTGTATAAGAAACTCTTT.